The 3 T cell receptor beta chains below all came from one sample that was sequenced in a study of cytomegalovirus exposure and HLA in healthy donors. Both 60 Vbeta primers and 13 Jbeta primers went into the PCR. The repertoire was sequenced with immunoSEQ multiplex PCR; TCRdb's copy has only in-frame clones and lacks some. This table has 95,000 to 150,000 clones, about four fifths appearing once. The sequenced sample consisted of PBMCs. The receptor set was obtained from a woman aged 40 to 50 in good health and CMV-seropositive.

To note about this clone: An end of the junction does not agree with germline; a read error may underlie this. This rearrangement joins TRBV7-9 to TRBJ1-2; 7 bases are shared with TRBD1. Germline V gene lookup returns CDR1 SEHNR and CDR2 FQNEAQ (reference sequence). The CDR3 totals 17 residues. The CDR3 DNA reads TGTTCCAGCAGCAAGGGGGATCAGGGGGACCAGGCCTATGGCTACACCTTC. This translates into CSSSKGDQGDQAYGYTF. Together with reference TRBV7-9 and TRBJ1-2, the CDR3 gives the full variable domain: DTGVSQNPRHKITKRGQNVTFRCDPISEHNRLYWYRQTLGQGPEFLTYFQNEAQLEKSRLLSDRFSAERPKGSFSTLEIQRTEQGDSAMYLCSSSKGDQGDQAYGYTFGSGTRLTVV.

This rearrangement joins TRBV7-9 to TRBJ1-1; weak D call: TRBD1 (6 bases). Germline V gene sequence: CDR1 SEHNR, CDR2 FQNEAQ (reference sequence). CDR3 length: 15 amino acids. Trimming removed 1 base from V and 1 base from J, with 10 bases in between. The CDR3 region is CASSLGPGQNTEAFF. Here the CDR3 DNA reads TGTGCCAGCAGCTTAGGGCCGGGACAGAACACTGAAGCTTTCTTT.

V usage is TRBV29-1 and J usage is TRBJ2-5; tentatively, D is TRBD2 (5 bases). From germline, CDR1 is SQVTM and CDR2 ANQGSEA. The ends were cut back, 8 bases at V and 2 bases at J, with 18 bases in the middle. The CDR3 loop spans 14 amino acids. The CDR3 here is CSLGSGRPQETQYF. CDR3 in DNA: TGCAGCCTTGGGTCGGGAAGGCCGCAAGAGACCCAGTACTTC.